This T cell receptor beta chain was sequenced during a study of molecular identifiers for immune sequencing clone quantification. Germline V CDR1 and CDR2: LGHNA, YSLEER. CDR3 size: 16 residues. The germline V and J ends were trimmed by 0 bases and 8 bases, with 16 bases remaining between them. TCRdb reanalysed the PCR reads using MiXCR and keeps one entry per CDR3 protein. The repertoire holds about 640,000 distinct CDR3 sequences, with roughly 21% as singletons. This TCR was sampled from a human donor in good health. Some libraries in this study had Jurkat cell RNA spiked in. Input material: naive CD8+ T cells from blood, with Jurkat cell RNA spiked in. Subset meaning: FACS-sorted CD8+CD4-CCR7+CD45RA+ naive T cells. The gene calls are TRBV4-3 and TRBJ1-4, with a tentative D call TRBD1 (5 bases). DNA for the CDR3: TGCGCCAGCAGCCAAGATTGGGCAGAGGGGAGGGAAAAACTGTTTTTT. Translated, it gives CASSQDWAEGREKLFF.